This is a list of T cell receptor beta chains from one sample in a study of T cells in Graves' hyperthyroidism and ophthalmopathy. From the multiplex PCR reads, TCRdb called clonotypes with MiXCR, one entry per CDR3 protein. The data contain about 590,000 distinct CDR3 sequences, about 14% of them singletons. The sequenced sample consisted of blood. The receptors stem from a woman in her late teens or twenties with Graves' ophthalmopathy. CDR3s include the opening cysteine and the closing phenylalanine or tryptophan. The order of the fields is J gene, D gene, V gene, clone size, CDR3 DNA, CDR3 protein. The D gene is left open where the match is weak. Size is stated for part of the rows, as once, few or many counts, or as a class when the clone is expanded.

j_call: TRBJ2-7; d_call: TRBD2; v_call: TRBV7-3; clone_size: many; cdr3_nt: TGTGCCAGCAGCCCACGAGCGGGGAAGTCCTACGAGCAGTACTTC; cdr3_aa: CASSPRAGKSYEQYF
j_call: TRBJ2-7; d_call: -; v_call: TRBV9; clone_size: many; cdr3_nt: TGTGCCAGCAGCGTACGGACGGACTCCTACGAGCAGTACTTC; cdr3_aa: CASSVRTDSYEQYF
j_call: TRBJ2-4; d_call: -; v_call: TRBV6-2/TRBV6-3; clone_size: many; cdr3_nt: TGTGCCAGCAGTTACAGTCGAACCAAAAACATTCAGTACTTC; cdr3_aa: CASSYSRTKNIQYF
j_call: TRBJ2-5; d_call: TRBD2; v_call: TRBV9; clone_size: -; cdr3_nt: TGTGCCAGCAGCTCCTCAGGGAGCGGGAGGGCCAAAGAGACCCAGTACTTC; cdr3_aa: CASSSSGSGRAKETQYF
j_call: TRBJ1-5; d_call: TRBD1; v_call: TRBV2; clone_size: many; cdr3_nt: TGTGCCAGCGCGCGCACCCTTTTGGGACAGGGGGCGTACGGACAGCCCCAGCATTTT; cdr3_aa: CASARTLLGQGAYGQPQHF
j_call: TRBJ1-1; d_call: -; v_call: TRBV28; clone_size: many; cdr3_nt: TGTGCCAGCAGTTTGGGTCTAAGCACTGAAGCTTTCTTT; cdr3_aa: CASSLGLSTEAFF
j_call: TRBJ2-3; d_call: TRBD2; v_call: TRBV30; clone_size: few; cdr3_nt: TGTGCCTGGAGCCCTAGCGGGAGGGCCCCAGATACGCAGTATTTT; cdr3_aa: CAWSPSGRAPDTQYF
j_call: TRBJ2-7; d_call: -; v_call: TRBV6-2/TRBV6-3; clone_size: few; cdr3_nt: TGTGCCAGCAGTTACACACCTTGGAGCCTTACCATGAGGGGCTCCTACGAGCAGTACTTC; cdr3_aa: CASSYTPWSLTMRGSYEQYF
j_call: TRBJ2-5; d_call: -; v_call: TRBV7-2; clone_size: many; cdr3_nt: TGTGCCAGCAGCTTAGGGACGGGTCCGCCGGCGACCCAGTACTTC; cdr3_aa: CASSLGTGPPATQYF
j_call: TRBJ1-3; d_call: -; v_call: TRBV7-9; clone_size: -; cdr3_nt: TGTGCTGATGTTCGCCTGAGCGGAAACACCATATATTTT; cdr3_aa: CADVRLSGNTIYF
j_call: TRBJ2-5; d_call: TRBD1; v_call: TRBV29-1; clone_size: many; cdr3_nt: TGCAGCGGGGGACAGGGCGGTGAGACCCAGTACTTC; cdr3_aa: CSGGQGGETQYF
j_call: TRBJ1-3; d_call: -; v_call: TRBV29-1; clone_size: -; cdr3_nt: TGCAGCGTTACAGGAATGTGGGCGGAAAAGGGAAACACCATATATTTT; cdr3_aa: CSVTGMWAEKGNTIYF
j_call: TRBJ2-2; d_call: -; v_call: TRBV12-3/TRBV12-4; clone_size: many; cdr3_nt: TGTGCCAGCACCCAGAGGGCAACGAACACCGGGGAGCTGTTTTTT; cdr3_aa: CASTQRATNTGELFF
j_call: TRBJ2-1; d_call: -; v_call: TRBV12-5; clone_size: many; cdr3_nt: TGTGCTAGTGGTTACGGTAAGGGCACTACCGATGAGCAGTTCTTC; cdr3_aa: CASGYGKGTTDEQFF
j_call: TRBJ1-1; d_call: -; v_call: TRBV27; clone_size: many; cdr3_nt: TGTGCCAGCAGTTCGTTAACCGGACTCGGAAACACTGAAGCTTTCTTT; cdr3_aa: CASSSLTGLGNTEAFF
j_call: TRBJ2-5; d_call: -; v_call: TRBV18; clone_size: many; cdr3_nt: TGTGCCAGCTCACCATTCAGGGCCCAAGAGACCCAGTACTTC; cdr3_aa: CASSPFRAQETQYF
j_call: TRBJ2-2; d_call: -; v_call: TRBV24-1; clone_size: many; cdr3_nt: TGTGCCACCAGAGACGGGACCGGGGAGCTGTTTTTT; cdr3_aa: CATRDGTGELFF
j_call: TRBJ2-3; d_call: -; v_call: TRBV20-1; clone_size: few; cdr3_nt: TGCAGTGCTCCACGCGGGGGCTCCACAGATACGCAGTATTTT; cdr3_aa: CSAPRGGSTDTQYF